The present TCR beta chain was sequenced within a study of cytomegalovirus exposure and HLA in healthy donors. Turning to the study itself: Earlier work reported 100 million to 130 million unique TCR beta sequences from 180 million or so T cells. Study-level points and caveats: Relative to equally common others, HLA-associated TCR beta chains showed greater clonal expansion in a later analysis. Reports indicated that the classifier achieved high specificity and sensitivity in diagnosing cytomegalovirus status.

Samples came from healthy bone marrow donors. V shed 5 bases, J shed 2 bases, and the junction held 25 bases outside the gene matches. The CDR3 is made up of 21 amino acids. Germline loops: CDR1 MNHEY, CDR2 SMNVEV (reference sequence). This clone turned up a few times. What it recognizes is unknown. The PCR had 60 Vbeta and 13 Jbeta primers. Produced via immunoSEQ multiplex PCR; TCRdb's table is partial and in-frame only. In the table there are around 140,000 clones, 65% to 80% of which are singletons. This chain links TRBV27 with TRBJ1-2; 8 bases match TRBD1. The clonotype was recovered from a male donor in good health and CMV-seronegative. The sequenced sample consisted of PBMCs. CDR3 nucleotides: TGTGCCAGCAGTCCACAGGGACGTTTATTTGACAGGGGAAAGTACAACTATGGCTACACCTTC. Translation gives CASSPQGRLFDRGKYNYGYTF.